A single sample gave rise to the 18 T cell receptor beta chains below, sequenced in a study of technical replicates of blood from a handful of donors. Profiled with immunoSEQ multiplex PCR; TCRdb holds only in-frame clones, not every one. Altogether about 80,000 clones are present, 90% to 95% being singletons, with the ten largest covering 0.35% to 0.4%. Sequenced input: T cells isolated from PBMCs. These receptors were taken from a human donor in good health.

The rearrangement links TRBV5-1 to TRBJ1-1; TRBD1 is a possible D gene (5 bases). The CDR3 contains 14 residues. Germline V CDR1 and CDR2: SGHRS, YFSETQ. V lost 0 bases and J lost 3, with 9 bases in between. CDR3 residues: CASSLERGHTEAFF. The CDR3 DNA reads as TGCGCCAGCAGCTTGGAAAGGGGTCACACTGAAGCTTTCTTT. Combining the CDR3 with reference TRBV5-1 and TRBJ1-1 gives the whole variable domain KAGVTQTPRYLIKTRGQQVTLSCSPISGHRSVSWYQQTPGQGLQFLFEYFSETQRNKGNFPGRFSGRQFSNSRSEMNVSTLELGDSALYLCASSLERGHTEAFFGQGTRLTVV.

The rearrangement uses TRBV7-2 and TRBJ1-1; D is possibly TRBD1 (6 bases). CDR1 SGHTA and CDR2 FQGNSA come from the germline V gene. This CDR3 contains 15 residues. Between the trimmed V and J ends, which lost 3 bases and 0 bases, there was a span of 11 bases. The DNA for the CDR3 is TGTGCCAGCAGCTTGGCGACAGGTATGAACACTGAAGCTTTCTTT. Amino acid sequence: CASSLATGMNTEAFF. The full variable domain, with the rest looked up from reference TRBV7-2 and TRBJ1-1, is GAGVSQSPSNKVTEKGKDVELRCDPISGHTALYWYRQSLGQGLEFLIYFQGNSAPDKSGLPSDRFSAERTGGSVSTLTIQRTQQEDSAVYLCASSLATGMNTEAFFGQGTRLTVV.

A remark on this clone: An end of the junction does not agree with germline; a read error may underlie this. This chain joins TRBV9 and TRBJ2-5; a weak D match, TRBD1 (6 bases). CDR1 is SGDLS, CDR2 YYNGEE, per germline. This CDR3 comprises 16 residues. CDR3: CASSPSSGAHHETQYF. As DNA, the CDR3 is TGTGCCAGCAGCCCTAGTTCAGGGGCGCACCACGAGACCCAGTACTTC.

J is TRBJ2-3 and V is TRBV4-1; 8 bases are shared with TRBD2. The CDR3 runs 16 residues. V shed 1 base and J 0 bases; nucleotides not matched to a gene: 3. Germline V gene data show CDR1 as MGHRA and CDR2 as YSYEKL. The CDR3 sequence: CASSQGTGGSTDTQYF. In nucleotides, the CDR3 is TGCGCCAGCAGCCAAGGTACGGGAGGGAGCACAGATACGCAGTATTTT.

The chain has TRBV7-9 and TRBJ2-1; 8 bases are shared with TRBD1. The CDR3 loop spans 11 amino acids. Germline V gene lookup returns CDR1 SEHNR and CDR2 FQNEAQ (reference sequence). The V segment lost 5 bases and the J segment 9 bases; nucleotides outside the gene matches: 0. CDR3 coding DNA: TGTGCCAGCAGCGACAGGGGTGAGCAGTTCTTC. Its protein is CASSDRGEQFF.

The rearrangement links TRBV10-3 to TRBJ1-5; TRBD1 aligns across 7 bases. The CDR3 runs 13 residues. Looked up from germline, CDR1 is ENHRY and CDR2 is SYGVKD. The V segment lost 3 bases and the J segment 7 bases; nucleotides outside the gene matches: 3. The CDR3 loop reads CAISESGGQPQHF. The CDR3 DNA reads TGTGCCATCAGTGAATCAGGGGGACAGCCCCAGCATTTT.

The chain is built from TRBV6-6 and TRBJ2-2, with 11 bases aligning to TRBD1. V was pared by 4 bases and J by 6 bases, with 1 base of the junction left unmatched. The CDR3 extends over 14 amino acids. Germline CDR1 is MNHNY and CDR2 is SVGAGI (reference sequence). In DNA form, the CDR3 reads TGTGCCAGCAGTTGGGGACAGGGGGCCGGGGAGCTGTTTTTT. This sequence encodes CASSWGQGAGELFF.

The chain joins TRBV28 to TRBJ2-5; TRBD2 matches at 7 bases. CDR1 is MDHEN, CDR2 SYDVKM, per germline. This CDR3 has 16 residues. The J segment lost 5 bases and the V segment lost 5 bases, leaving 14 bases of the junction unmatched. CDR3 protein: CASSPSQGGNGETQYF. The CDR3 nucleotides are TGTGCCAGCAGTCCGTCCCAGGGAGGGAACGGTGAGACCCAGTACTTC.

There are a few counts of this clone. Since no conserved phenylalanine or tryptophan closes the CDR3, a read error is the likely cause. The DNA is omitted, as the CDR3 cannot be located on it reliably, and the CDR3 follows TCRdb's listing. The CDR3 is CASSNNQGAH. The chain links TRBV28 to TRBJ1-2; the table calls TRBD1, which could not be checked here. With termini counted, the CDR3 has 10 amino acids. CDR1 is MDHEN, CDR2 SYDVKM, per germline.

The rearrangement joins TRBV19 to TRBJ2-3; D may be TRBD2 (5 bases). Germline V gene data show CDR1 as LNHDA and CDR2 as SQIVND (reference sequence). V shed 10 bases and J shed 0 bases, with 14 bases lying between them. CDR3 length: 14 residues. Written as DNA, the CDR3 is TGTGCCACTCGGGCCAGCGGTAGCACAGATACGCAGTATTTT. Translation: CATRASGSTDTQYF.

The CDR3 nucleotides read TGTGCCGGGGGGGTGACCAACACTGAAGCTTTCTTT. It specifies CAGGVTNTEAFF. The J gene is TRBJ1-1, the V gene TRBV6-6; a possible D gene is TRBD1 (5 bases). The V end lost 11 bases, the J end lost 2 bases, and 12 bases lay between the germline ends. CDR1 and CDR2 (germline): MNHNY, SVGAGI (reference sequence). The CDR3 consists of 12 residues.

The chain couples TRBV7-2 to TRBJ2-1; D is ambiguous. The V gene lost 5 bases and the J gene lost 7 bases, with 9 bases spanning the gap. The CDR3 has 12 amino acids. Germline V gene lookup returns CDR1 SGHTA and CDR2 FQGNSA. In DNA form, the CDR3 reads TGTGCCAGCAGCCCACATTTAAATGAGCAGTTCTTC. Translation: CASSPHLNEQFF. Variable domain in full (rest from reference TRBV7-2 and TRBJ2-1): GAGVSQSPSNKVTEKGKDVELRCDPISGHTALYWYRQSLGQGLEFLIYFQGNSAPDKSGLPSDRFSAERTGGSVSTLTIQRTQQEDSAVYLCASSPHLNEQFFGPGTRLTVL.

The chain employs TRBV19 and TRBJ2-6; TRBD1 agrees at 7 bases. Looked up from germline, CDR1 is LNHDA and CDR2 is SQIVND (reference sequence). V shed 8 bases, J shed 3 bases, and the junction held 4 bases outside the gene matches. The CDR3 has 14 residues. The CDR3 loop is CASSNRGGANVLTF. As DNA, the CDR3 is TGTGCCAGTTCGAACAGGGGTGGGGCCAACGTCCTGACTTTC.

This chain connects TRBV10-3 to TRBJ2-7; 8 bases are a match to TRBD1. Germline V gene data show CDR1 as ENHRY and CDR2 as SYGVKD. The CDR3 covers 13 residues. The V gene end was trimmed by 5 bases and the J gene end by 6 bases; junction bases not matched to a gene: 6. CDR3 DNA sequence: TGTGCCATCAGTCTGAAGGACAGGGCCGAGCAGTACTTC. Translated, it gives CAISLKDRAEQYF.

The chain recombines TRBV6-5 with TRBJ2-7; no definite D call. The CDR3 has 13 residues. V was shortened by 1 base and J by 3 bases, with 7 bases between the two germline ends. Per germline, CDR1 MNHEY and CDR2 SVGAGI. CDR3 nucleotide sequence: TGTGCCAGCAGTTACTTAGAGAACTACGAGCAGTACTTC. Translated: CASSYLENYEQYF.

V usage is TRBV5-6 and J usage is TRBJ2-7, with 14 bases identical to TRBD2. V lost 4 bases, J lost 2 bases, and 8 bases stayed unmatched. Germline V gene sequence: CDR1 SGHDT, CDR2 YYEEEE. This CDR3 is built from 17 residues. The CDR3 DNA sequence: TGTGCCAGCAGCCGGGGGACTAGCGGGAGTTTCGCCTACGAGCAGTACTTC. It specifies CASSRGTSGSFAYEQYF.

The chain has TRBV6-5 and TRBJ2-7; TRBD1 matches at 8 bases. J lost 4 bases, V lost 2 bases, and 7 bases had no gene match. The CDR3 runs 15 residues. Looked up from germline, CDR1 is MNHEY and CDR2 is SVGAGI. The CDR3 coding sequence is TGTGCCAGCAGTTACAGCCAGGGGGCAATATACGAGCAGTACTTC. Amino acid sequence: CASSYSQGAIYEQYF.

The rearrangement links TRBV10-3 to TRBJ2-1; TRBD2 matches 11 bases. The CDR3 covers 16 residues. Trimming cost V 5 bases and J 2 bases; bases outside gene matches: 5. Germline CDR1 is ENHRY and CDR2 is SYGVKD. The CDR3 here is CAISLLAGGTYNEQFF. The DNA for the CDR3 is TGTGCCATCAGTCTGTTAGCGGGAGGGACCTACAATGAGCAGTTCTTC.